These 25 T cell receptor beta chains share one sample of origin, sequenced in a study of blood T cell repertoires in COVID-19. Clones were sequenced by immunoSEQ multiplex PCR, and TCRdb holds only the in-frame ones, with some missing. The data contain 90,000 to 120,000 clones, 69% of them singletons. The material sequenced was peripheral blood. These receptors all stem from an elderly man with acute or convalescent COVID-19.

This clone has a handful of counts. The CDR3 DNA reads as TGTGCCAGTACCAGACGGCCGGACATCACCGGGGAGCTGTTTTTT. Its translation: CASTRRPDITGELFF. This chain connects TRBV19 to TRBJ2-2; D possibly corresponds to TRBD1 (5 bases). The length of the CDR3 is 15 residues. The germline CDR1 and CDR2 sequences are LNHDA and SQIVND (reference sequence). Trimming stripped 7 bases from V and 4 bases from J, with 16 bases between.

This chain connects TRBV11-2 to TRBJ2-3; 9 bases match TRBD2. Germline lookup yields CDR1 SGHAT and CDR2 FQNNGV. After removal of 3 bases from V and 6 bases from J, the junction contained 10 bases not matched to a gene. This CDR3 spans 16 amino acids. The CDR3 DNA follows: TGTGCCAGCAGCTTTGGGCGGGAGGGGATGAGGGATACGCAGTATTTT. Translation: CASSFGREGMRDTQYF.

This clone was picked up a small number of times. The chain joins TRBV7-2 to TRBJ1-3, with D maybe TRBD1 (5 bases). The CDR3 extends over 14 amino acids. Deletions cut 2 bases from V and 7 bases from J, with 12 bases between. Looked up from germline, CDR1 is SGHTA and CDR2 is FQGNSA. The CDR3 spells CASSLQTRGNTIYF. The CDR3 coding sequence is TGTGCCAGCAGCTTACAAACACGGGGGAACACCATATATTTT.

This clone was recorded a few times. In nucleotides, the CDR3 is TGTGCCAGCAGCCGCGCTAGCGGGAGTGTCAATGAGCAGTTCTTC. Encoded protein: CASSRASGSVNEQFF. The chain carries TRBV6-5 and TRBJ2-1, with 10 nucleotides matching TRBD2. V lost 6 bases, J lost 6 bases, and 8 bases stayed unmatched. CDR3 length: 15 residues. CDR1 MNHEY and CDR2 SVGAGI come from the germline V gene.

This clone has a handful of counts. The chain is built from TRBV5-5 and TRBJ2-3, with 8 bases that match TRBD1. The CDR3 runs 15 residues. From germline, CDR1 is SGHKS and CDR2 YYEKEE (reference sequence). The V and J ends lost 3 bases and 3 bases, in that order; junction bases with no gene match: 6. The CDR3 sequence: CASSSDRGGTDTQYF. Here the CDR3 DNA reads TGTGCCAGCAGCTCAGACAGGGGTGGAACAGATACGCAGTATTTT. The full variable domain, its missing parts supplied by reference TRBV5-5 and TRBJ2-3, is DAGVTQSPTHLIKTRGQQVTLRCSPISGHKSVSWYQQVLGQGPQFIFQYYEKEERGRGNFPDRFSARQFPNYSSELNVNALLLGDSALYLCASSSDRGGTDTQYFGPGTRLTVL.

The gene calls are TRBV10-3 and TRBJ2-1, with TRBD2 matching over 13 bases. J was trimmed by 5 bases and V by 7 bases; bases with no gene match: 2. CDR3 length: 14 amino acids. The germline V gene encodes CDR1 ENHRY and CDR2 SYGVKD. The chain's CDR3 is CAITGTSGNNEQFF. CDR3 DNA: TGTGCCATCACTGGGACTAGCGGGAACAATGAGCAGTTCTTC.

The chain joins TRBV18 to TRBJ2-3; tentative D call: TRBD1 (5 bases). Between the trimmed V and J ends, which lost 2 bases and 6 bases, there was a span of 6 bases. In germline, CDR1 is KGHSH, CDR2 LQKENI. The CDR3 is made up of 12 amino acids. DNA for the CDR3: TGTGCCAGCTCACCAAAGGGGGATACGCAGTATTTT. It is translated as CASSPKGDTQYF. Looking up the rest from reference TRBV18 and TRBJ2-3 gives the full variable domain: NAGVMQNPRHLVRRRGQEARLRCSPMKGHSHVYWYRQLPEEGLKFMVYLQKENIIDESGMPKERFSAEFPKEGPSILRIQQVVRGDSAAYFCASSPKGDTQYFGPGTRLTVL.

This clone appeared a few times. The gene calls are TRBV9 and TRBJ2-7; TRBD2 aligns across 8 bases. With V trimmed by 4 bases and J by 6 bases, 12 bases remained unmatched. The CDR3 is 15 residues long. The germline gives CDR1 SGDLS, CDR2 YYNGEE. The CDR3 loop reads CASSLGEVRGGEQYF. CDR3 coding DNA: TGTGCCAGCAGCCTCGGGGAGGTACGGGGGGGCGAGCAGTACTTC.

This clone has ten or more counts. V and J are TRBV7-2 and TRBJ2-7; perhaps TRBD2 as D (5 bases). The CDR3 spans 13 residues. Germline-derived CDR1 and CDR2 are SGHTA and FQGNSA. The V gene lost 1 base and the J gene lost 7 bases, with 11 bases spanning the gap. For the CDR3, the DNA is TGTGCCAGCAGCTTAGGCCGCCGAGGGGAGCAGTACTTC. Its protein is CASSLGRRGEQYF.

The chain is built from TRBV10-3 and TRBJ2-5; 7 positions agree with TRBD1. The CDR3 extends over 14 amino acids. From germline, CDR1 is ENHRY and CDR2 SYGVKD. The V segment lost 6 bases and the J segment 4 bases; nucleotides outside the gene matches: 8. The CDR3 sequence is CAISEGDSVETQYF. DNA for the CDR3: TGTGCCATCAGCGAGGGGGACAGCGTAGAGACCCAGTACTTC.

This clone was counted a single time. The chain has TRBV7-2 and TRBJ2-3; 8 nucleotides align to TRBD2. The V gene's germline CDR1 is SGHTA and CDR2 FQGNSA. After removal of 2 bases from V and 2 bases from J, the junction contained 6 bases not matched to a gene. CDR3 length equals 16 residues. The CDR3: CASSLRVAGPTDTQYF. The CDR3 DNA sequence: TGTGCCAGCAGCTTACGAGTAGCGGGACCCACAGATACGCAGTATTTT.

This rearrangement joins TRBV19 to TRBJ2-3, with D tentatively TRBD2 (5 bases). Germline assignment: CDR1 LNHDA and CDR2 SQIVND (reference sequence). Trimming took 6 bases from V and 4 from J, leaving 11 bases between them. The CDR3 has 13 residues. The CDR3 region has the DNA TGTGCCAGTAGCCCACTAGGGTCAGATACGCAGTATTTT. Its translation is CASSPLGSDTQYF.

This clone was observed a few times. This chain joins TRBV7-2 and TRBJ2-7, with TRBD2 matching over 7 bases. The CDR3 is made up of 16 amino acids. The V segment lost 3 bases and the J segment 2 bases; nucleotides outside the gene matches: 10. CDR1 is SGHTA, CDR2 FQGNSA, per germline. Written as DNA, the CDR3 is TGTGCCAGCAGCTTGCTAGGAGGAGCGGGACCCTACGAGCAGTACTTC. Its protein product is CASSLLGGAGPYEQYF.

The rearrangement uses TRBV15 and TRBJ1-5; a weak D match, TRBD1 (5 bases). The CDR3 consists of 14 residues. Trimming left V 10 bases short and J 4 bases short, with 17 bases between. The germline V gene has CDR1 LNHNV and CDR2 YYDKDF (reference sequence). The CDR3, as DNA: TGTGCCAGAATTCTCCCGGGGGAAAATCAGCCCCAGCATTTT. Residues: CARILPGENQPQHF.

The chain is built from TRBV6-5 and TRBJ1-1, with TRBD1 identical over 11 bases. CDR1 MNHEY and CDR2 SVGAGI come from the germline V gene. The V gene end was trimmed by 5 bases and the J gene end by 4 bases; junction bases not matched to a gene: 6. The CDR3 totals 15 residues. Here the CDR3 DNA reads TGTGCCAGCAGTAGGACAGGGGGCCTGGGCACTGAAGCTTTCTTT. Protein: CASSRTGGLGTEAFF.

The chain carries TRBV21-1 and TRBJ2-1; TRBD2, as called in the table, went unchecked against the DNA. TRBV21-1 is flagged as a pseudogene. CDR3 length: 18 amino acids. As DNA, the CDR3 is TGTGCCAGCAGCAAGGAGGTGTTCCGGTCCCGGTGGGTCTATGAGCAGTTCTTC. Translated: CASSKEVFRSRWVYEQFF.

The chain combines TRBV7-9 with TRBJ2-5; TRBD2 is a possible D gene (5 bases). Germline CDR1 reads SEHNR; CDR2 reads FQNEAQ (reference sequence). The CDR3 spans 12 residues. Trimming left V 10 bases short and J 3 bases short, with 12 bases between. DNA of the CDR3: TGTGCCACCTCCGTGAGGGAAGAGACCCAGTACTTC. Its translation is CATSVREETQYF.

As regards this clone: A read error may produce the germline difference seen at one junction end. V and J are TRBV7-9 and TRBJ2-1, with D perhaps TRBD2 (6 bases). The CDR3 runs 12 residues. Germline V gene data show CDR1 as SEHNR and CDR2 as FQNEAQ (reference sequence). The CDR3 bases are TGTGCCAGCAGCCGGGGTTCGGGGGTAGTTGTCTTC. Amino acids: CASSRGSGVVVF.

This clone has a single count. The rearrangement links TRBV9 to TRBJ2-1; TRBD1 matches 9 bases. CDR1 is SGDLS and CDR2 is YYNGEE in the germline V gene. V trimming: 3 bases; J trimming: 2 bases; junction bases outside the gene matches: 3. There are 15 residues in the CDR3. The CDR3, as DNA: TGTGCCAGCAGCGGGCGGGACAGGGCCTACAATGAGCAGTTCTTC. Translated: CASSGRDRAYNEQFF.

The chain couples TRBV4-3 to TRBJ1-1, with D uncertain. V gave up 1 base and J gave up 3 bases, with 6 bases separating them. There are 13 residues in the CDR3. Germline loops: CDR1 LGHNA, CDR2 YSLEER. CDR3 nucleotides: TGCGCCAGCAGCCAAGGGTCAGACACTGAAGCTTTCTTT. Amino acids: CASSQGSDTEAFF.

This clone is a singleton in its sample. The chain employs TRBV28 and TRBJ1-5; TRBD1 aligns across 8 bases. CDR1 and CDR2 from the germline V gene are MDHEN and SYDVKM. CDR3 length: 15 residues. The V and J ends lost 2 bases and 4 bases, in that order; junction bases with no gene match: 4. This CDR3 is CASSLAGQGNQPQHF. The CDR3 nucleotides are TGTGCCAGCAGTTTAGCCGGACAGGGTAATCAGCCCCAGCATTTT. Full variable domain (remainder filled in from reference TRBV28 and TRBJ1-5): DVKVTQSSRYLVKRTGEKVFLECVQDMDHENMFWYRQDPGLGLRLIYFSYDVKMKEKGDIPEGYSVSREKKERFSLILESASTNQTSMYLCASSLAGQGNQPQHFGDGTRLSIL.

V and J are TRBV7-8 and TRBJ2-1, with 10 bases aligning to TRBD2. Per the germline V gene, CDR1 is SGHVS and CDR2 is FQNEAQ. Trimming cost V 1 base and J 7 bases; bases outside gene matches: 4. The CDR3 is made up of 15 amino acids. Here the CDR3 reads CASSLVAGGPNEQFF. CDR3 coding DNA: TGTGCCAGCAGCTTAGTAGCGGGAGGCCCGAATGAGCAGTTCTTC. Supplemented by reference TRBV7-8 and TRBJ2-1, the full variable domain reads GAGVSQSPRYKVAKRGQDVALRCDPISGHVSLFWYQQALGQGPEFLTYFQNEAQLDKSGLPSDRFFAERPEGSVSTLKIQRTQQEDSAVYLCASSLVAGGPNEQFFGPGTRLTVL.

This clone came up many times. The V call is TRBV2, the J call TRBJ1-5; no clear D. The germline V gene has CDR1 SNHLY and CDR2 FYNNEI. This CDR3 spans 13 amino acids. CDR3 sequence reads: CAWRQTNGQPQHF. As DNA, the CDR3 is TGTGCGTGGAGGCAGACCAACGGTCAGCCCCAGCATTTT.

J is TRBJ1-6 and V is TRBV24-1, with a possible D match to TRBD1 (5 bases). The V gene's germline CDR1 is KGHDR and CDR2 SFDVKD. V was trimmed by 4 bases and J by 3 bases, leaving 6 bases between them. This CDR3 is 14 amino acids long. CDR3 coding DNA: TGTGCCACCAGTGAGGGGGGCTATAATTCACCCCTCCACTTT. The encoded protein is CATSEGGYNSPLHF.

This chain links TRBV27 with TRBJ1-6; the D gene is possibly TRBD1 (6 bases). The CDR3 spans 14 residues. The V gene lost 6 bases and the J gene lost 8 bases, with 14 bases spanning the gap. Germline loops: CDR1 MNHEY, CDR2 SMNVEV (reference sequence). CDR3 region: CASRRTGPYSPLHF. DNA for the CDR3: TGTGCCAGCAGACGCACAGGGCCATATTCACCCCTCCACTTT.